The rows below give T cell receptor beta chains drawn from one sample of a study of T cells in Graves' hyperthyroidism and ophthalmopathy. MiXCR, applied by TCRdb to the multiplex PCR reads, yields one record per CDR3 protein. Here the sample spans under 250,000 distinct CDR3 sequences, over 20% being singletons. The source material was blood. Receptors were obtained from a woman aged 35 to 49 with Graves' ophthalmopathy. Both conserved end residues are part of each CDR3. A D gene is named only where the DNA matches it firmly. Only part of the rows carry a size: once, few, many, or a class if the clone is expanded.

many | TRBJ2-7 | TRBV28 | 12 | NA | CASGKTAYEQYF | TGTGCCAGCGGCAAGACAGCATACGAGCAGTACTTC
many | TRBJ2-4 | TRBV29-1 | 14 | NA | CSVGSEQGMNIQYF | TGCAGCGTTGGGTCTGAACAGGGAATGAACATTCAGTACTTC
NA | TRBJ2-5 | TRBV19 | 14 | NA | CASNQFVAQETQYF | TGTGCCAGTAATCAGTTTGTGGCCCAAGAGACCCAGTACTTC
NA | TRBJ2-5 | TRBV20-1 | 13 | TRBD2 | CSAYQRERETQYF | TGCAGTGCCTATCAGCGGGAGCGAGAGACCCAGTACTTC
NA | TRBJ2-7 | TRBV30 | 14 | TRBD2 | CAWSESGGAYEQYF | TGTGCCTGGAGTGAGTCGGGAGGGGCGTACGAGCAGTACTTC
NA | TRBJ1-1 | TRBV13 | 17 | NA | CASSLETMESMNTEAFF | TGTGCCAGCAGCTTAGAAACGATGGAGTCAATGAACACTGAAGCTTTCTTT
many | TRBJ1-5 | TRBV19 | 14 | NA | CASSMWRFNQPQHF | TGTGCCAGTAGTATGTGGCGGTTTAATCAGCCCCAGCATTTT
NA | TRBJ1-1 | TRBV18 | 13 | TRBD1 | CASSRDRLSEALF | TGTGCCAGCTCACGGGACAGGTTATCTGAAGCTCTCTTT
many | TRBJ1-1 | TRBV4-1 | 16 | NA | CASSQVIINMNTEAFF | TGCGCCAGCAGCCAAGTAATAATAAACATGAACACTGAAGCTTTCTTT
many | TRBJ2-5 | TRBV20-1 | 16 | TRBD2 | CSAMKALAGVLETQYF | TGCAGTGCTATGAAGGCCCTAGCGGGAGTTCTTGAGACCCAGTACTTC
few | TRBJ2-7 | TRBV13 | 17 | NA | CASSLGLRVSPSYEQYF | TGTGCCAGCAGCTTAGGCCTCAGGGTTTCCCCCTCCTACGAGCAGTACTTC
many | TRBJ2-3 | TRBV20-1 | 14 | NA | CSATVRSVADTQYF | TGCAGTGCTACCGTCCGGAGTGTTGCTGATACGCAGTATTTT
NA | TRBJ1-1 | TRBV29-1 | 13 | NA | CSGTEGVNTEAFF | TGCAGCGGGACCGAAGGGGTGAACACTGAAGCTTTCTTT
many | TRBJ2-7 | TRBV12-3/TRBV12-4 | 18 | TRBD2 | CASSAGLAANSRVYEQYF | TGTGCCAGCAGTGCCGGACTAGCGGCCAATTCTCGGGTTTACGAGCAGTACTTC
many | TRBJ1-5 | TRBV2 | 13 | NA | CASMGDSNQPQHF | TGTGCCAGCATGGGGGACTCCAATCAGCCCCAGCATTTT
many | TRBJ2-6 | TRBV6-1 | 14 | NA | CASSAGTVANVLTF | TGTGCCAGCAGTGCGGGTACTGTGGCCAACGTCCTGACTTTC
NA | TRBJ2-3 | TRBV6-2/TRBV6-3 | 13 | NA | CASSSSTPDTQYF | TGTGCCAGCAGTTCATCCACACCGGATACGCAGTATTTT
many | TRBJ1-5 | TRBV20-1 | 14 | TRBD1 | CSASGGQGLQPQHF | TGCAGTGCTAGTGGGGGACAGGGTTTGCAGCCCCAGCATTTT
NA | TRBJ1-2 | TRBV12-3/TRBV12-4 | 15 | NA | CASSAGRGFAYGYTF | TGTGCCAGCAGTGCCGGCAGGGGATTCGCCTATGGCTACACCTTC
many | TRBJ1-2 | TRBV20-1 | 12 | TRBD1 | CSAKTGFYGYTF | TGCAGTGCTAAGACAGGGTTCTATGGCTACACCTTC
NA | TRBJ1-1 | TRBV6-5 | 15 | NA | CASSYGEGVNTEAFF | TGTGCCAGCAGTTACGGGGAGGGGGTGAACACTGAAGCTTTCTTT
NA | TRBJ2-7 | TRBV6-1 | 14 | NA | CASRTSEGGGEQYF | TGTGCCAGCAGGACTAGTGAGGGAGGAGGCGAGCAGTACTTC
many | TRBJ2-7 | TRBV12-3/TRBV12-4 | 14 | NA | CASNSGTGIYEQYF | TGTGCCAGCAACTCGGGGACGGGTATCTACGAGCAGTACTTC
many | TRBJ2-5 | TRBV30 | 13 | TRBD1 | CAWSTTGQTPKYF | TGTGCCTGGAGTACGACAGGGCAAACGCCTAAGTACTTC
NA | TRBJ1-2 | TRBV28 | 15 | NA | CASSITRTANYGYTF | TGTGCCAGCAGTATTACCCGGACAGCTAACTATGGCTACACCTTC
few | TRBJ1-1 | TRBV19 | 13 | TRBD1 | CASKEGGFTEAFF | TGTGCCAGTAAGGAAGGGGGCTTCACTGAAGCTTTCTTT
few | TRBJ1-5 | TRBV12-3/TRBV12-4 | 17 | NA | CASSPQITGRGNQPQHF | TGTGCCAGCAGTCCCCAAATTACAGGTAGGGGCAATCAGCCCCAGCATTTT
many | TRBJ2-2 | TRBV7-3 | 16 | TRBD2 | CASSLNLAGVDGELFF | TGTGCCAGCAGCTTAAACCTAGCGGGAGTGGACGGGGAGCTGTTTTTT
many | TRBJ2-7 | TRBV24-1 | 16 | TRBD2 | CATSDPTSGRAHEQYF | TGTGCCACCAGTGACCCTACTAGCGGGAGGGCTCACGAGCAGTACTTC
many | TRBJ1-1 | TRBV30 | 13 | NA | CAWSDSGATEAFF | TGTGCCTGGAGTGATTCGGGGGCGACTGAAGCTTTCTTT
many | TRBJ1-2 | TRBV29-1 | 13 | NA | CSARQGIYGGYTF | TGCAGCGCCAGGCAGGGGATTTATGGTGGCTACACCTTC
many | TRBJ2-5 | TRBV7-3 | 13 | NA | CASSLGLTETQYF | TGTGCCAGCAGCTTGGGCCTGACGGAGACCCAGTACTTC
many | TRBJ2-5 | TRBV11-1 | 18 | TRBD2 | CASSLGLGSGRGEGTQYF | TGTGCCAGCAGCTTAGGACTCGGGAGCGGGAGAGGTGAGGGGACCCAGTACTTC
many | TRBJ2-7 | TRBV4-1 | 14 | NA | CASSQGPGVYEQYF | TGCGCCAGCAGCCAAGGCCCCGGGGTCTACGAGCAGTACTTC
once | TRBJ1-5 | TRBV6-1 | 14 | TRBD1 | CASSGQGVSQPQHF | TGTGCCAGCAGCGGACAGGGAGTTAGTCAGCCCCAGCATTTT
many | TRBJ2-6 | TRBV19 | 17 | NA | CASSIPQGGAGANVLTF | TGTGCCAGTAGTATCCCCCAGGGGGGGGCTGGGGCCAACGTCCTGACTTTC
once | TRBJ2-7 | TRBV20-1 | 13 | NA | CSAGQGESYEQYF | TGCAGTGCAGGGCAGGGAGAGAGTTACGAGCAGTACTTC